These T cell receptor beta chains were read from a single sample in a study of cytomegalovirus exposure and HLA in healthy donors. Assay: immunoSEQ multiplex PCR; the TCRdb copy retains only in-frame clones and omits some. This table has tens of thousands of clones, roughly 80% appearing once. Sequenced input: PBMCs. Source of these receptors: a man aged 50 to 59 in good health and CMV-seronegative. The conserved cysteine and the conserved F or W are not part of the CDR3 here. The order of the fields is V gene, CDR3 protein.

TRBV5-1	ASSLFGGLDYGYT
TRBV11-2	ASSLVRGKDEQY
TRBV30	AWGLNRNSPLH
TRBV4-3	ASSQAPPGSYGYT
TRBV11-2	ASSRDSSRSYEQY
TRBV13	ASSLASREGQDEQF
TRBV6-6	ASEDLSGANVLT
TRBV7-8	ASSLGQGKFYEQY
TRBV7-9	ASSLGTGGLNEKLF
TRBV19	ASNRREGYEQY
TRBV6-6	ASSYGGASGGRGY
TRBV6-5	ASSQGLAGRIEQF
TRBV10-3	AISDRTSGREGEQF
TRBV7-9	ASSPPSGYEQY
TRBV30	AWSQQGGYGYT
TRBV19	ASSIGGDSEAF
TRBV5-6	ASSLGQGSTDTQY
TRBV28	ASSLAGSSYEQY
TRBV2	ASSLTTGSNYGYT
TRBV6-5	ASRRGETQY
TRBV2	ASTEGGVGYT
TRBV7-2	ASRYTGGANTEAF
TRBV4-3	ASSRWTGPYEQY
TRBV18	ASSAGGPGGGANVLT
TRBV5-8	ASSLRNEQF
TRBV5-1	ASSLATRSNTEAF
TRBV4-3	ASSPGQTGANVLT
TRBV28	ASRQAISYEQY